This T cell receptor (beta chain) appears in the sequencing data of a study of cytomegalovirus exposure and HLA in healthy donors. With V trimmed by 4 bases and J by 0 bases, 11 bases remained unmatched. Looked up from germline, CDR1 is SGHRS and CDR2 is YFSETQ. This CDR3 has 18 residues. Findings and caveats of the study: CMV antigen specificity of a few CMV-associated chains was confirmed in vitro.

About this clone itself: The antigen is undetermined.

The assay was immunoSEQ multiplex PCR, and TCRdb's table has in-frame clones only and misses some. The sample carries some 170,000 clones, about 87% recorded once. The rearrangement links TRBV5-1 to TRBJ1-2; 11 nucleotides line up with TRBD1. The TCR was taken from a woman aged 25 to 39 in good health and CMV-seronegative. What was sequenced was PBMCs. The DNA for the CDR3 is TGCGCCAGCAGCAGAATGTTACCGGGACAGGGGGCTAACTATGGCTACACCTTC. This sequence encodes CASSRMLPGQGANYGYTF.